This T cell receptor (beta chain) was found in a study of T cells in Graves' hyperthyroidism and ophthalmopathy. Study summary: Staff took peripheral blood when the initial diagnosis was made, before any treatment began.

The TCR beta CDR3 regions underwent amplification using RNA transcripts as the source. First-round RT-PCR of the TCR CDR3 relied on the HTBI primer set. TCRdb used MiXCR to reprocess the multiplex PCR reads, holding one entry per CDR3 protein. The sample lists under 400,000 distinct CDR3 sequences, roughly 25% occurring once. Trimming stripped 3 bases from V and 0 bases from J, with 12 bases between. The CDR3 extends over 15 amino acids. The germline CDR1 and CDR2 sequences are MDHEN and SYDVKM. Calling Graves' hyperthyroidism stable meant ophthalmopathy did not progress within 18 months. Diagnosis rested on symptoms, serum thyroxine and TRAb, thyroid ultrasound, and orbital computed tomography. More than 8.5 ml of fresh peripheral blood supplied the PBMCs. This clonotype appeared a few times.

The sequenced material came from blood. The chain uses TRBV28 and TRBJ2-7, with D perhaps being TRBD1 or TRBD2 (6 bases each). This TCR was recovered from a man in his forties or fifties with Graves' hyperthyroidism. Here the CDR3 DNA reads TGTGCCAGCAGTTTTGGGGGGCCCGGCTCCTACGAGCAGTACTTC. The encoded protein is CASSFGGPGSYEQYF.